This T cell receptor (beta chain) derives from a study of T cell responses to AZD1222 COVID-19 vaccine. Study-level information: Both about-4-week and about-12-week second-dose recipients were combined. General study points: Just a handful of AZD1222 recipients tested seropositive at baseline. Among spike-specific TCRs, nearly half reportedly target unmutated variant regions.

TCRdb keeps only in-frame clones here, not all; method: immunoSEQ multiplex PCR. The data contain 150,000 or so clones, 85% to 95% of them singletons. A remark on this clone: Its matching antigen is unknown.

This clonotype was sampled from an adult in good health. Sequencing used peripheral blood, obtained on day 0 of AZD1222 vaccination.

The CDR3 is CAWSRLLGSGANVLTF. CDR3 bases: TGTGCCTGGAGTCGCCTCTTAGGCTCTGGGGCCAACGTCCTGACTTTC. This chain joins TRBV30 and TRBJ2-6; D call uncertain. Germline CDR1 is GTSNPN and CDR2 is SVGIG (reference sequence). V lost 2 bases, J lost 0 bases, and 11 bases lay in between. CDR3 length equals 16 residues.